These 28 T cell receptor beta chains were sequenced from one sample in a study of control samples from healthy donors and cancer patients. Produced via immunoSEQ multiplex PCR; TCRdb's table is partial and in-frame only. The sample carries roughly 130,000 clones, more than 70% recorded once. Sequencing was performed on blood. The receptors were gathered from a man in his fifties or sixties in good health.

CDR3 sequence reads: CASSDPGTSGETQYF. As DNA, the CDR3 is TGTGCCAGCAGTGACCCCGGGACATCCGGGGAGACCCAGTACTTC. The rearrangement links TRBV25-1 to TRBJ2-5; D is possibly TRBD1 (6 bases). The germline V and J ends were trimmed by 3 bases and 5 bases, with 16 bases remaining between them. Germline CDR1 reads MGHDK; CDR2 reads SYGVNS. CDR3 length: 15 residues.

The chain joins TRBV14 to TRBJ1-1; maybe TRBD1 (5 bases). V was trimmed by 0 bases and J by 5 bases, leaving 13 bases between them. CDR3 length: 15 amino acids. Germline CDR1 reads SGHDN; CDR2 reads FVKESK. This CDR3 reads CASSQDSGGYTEAFF. DNA for the CDR3: TGTGCCAGCAGCCAAGATTCGGGGGGGTATACTGAAGCTTTCTTT.

The chain recombines TRBV5-6 with TRBJ2-2; D is possibly TRBD2 (5 bases). Germline CDR1 and CDR2: SGHDT and YYEEEE. Trimming left V 0 bases short and J 1 base short, with 19 bases between. This CDR3 is 19 amino acids long. The CDR3 sequence is CASSLDPRLSLRNTGELFF. For the CDR3, the DNA is TGTGCCAGCAGCTTGGATCCGAGACTATCCCTGAGGAACACCGGGGAGCTGTTTTTT.

The V gene is TRBV16, the J gene TRBJ2-7, with D unclear. This CDR3 comprises 12 residues. From germline, CDR1 is KGHSY and CDR2 FQNENV. V shed 2 bases and J shed 3 bases, with 5 bases lying between them. CDR3 loop: CASSQGSYEQYF. The CDR3 DNA follows: TGTGCCAGCAGCCAAGGAAGCTACGAGCAGTACTTC. Drawing the rest from reference TRBV16 and TRBJ2-7, the complete variable domain is GEEVAQTPKHLVRGEGQKAKLYCAPIKGHSYVFWYQQVLKNEFKFLISFQNENVFDETGMPKERFSAKCLPNSPCSLEIQATKLEDSAVYFCASSQGSYEQYFGPGTRLTVT.

The chain employs TRBV7-8 and TRBJ2-1; TRBD2 is a possible D gene (6 bases). V was pared by 1 base and J by 6 bases, with 19 bases between. CDR1 SGHVS and CDR2 FQNEAQ come from the germline V gene. This CDR3 is built from 17 residues. This CDR3 is CASSLVIGGKVGNEQFF. In DNA form, the CDR3 reads TGTGCCAGCAGCTTAGTAATCGGGGGAAAGGTTGGCAATGAGCAGTTCTTC.

The CDR3 loop is CASSQDRQGLLFF. CDR3 DNA: TGTGCCAGCAGCCAAGATCGTCAGGGCTTACTGTTTTTT. The rearrangement links TRBV3-1 (or the pseudogene TRBV3-2) to TRBJ1-4; tentatively, D is TRBD1 (5 bases). The germline V and J ends were trimmed by 0 bases and 13 bases, with 12 bases remaining between them. The germline CDR1 and CDR2 sequences are LGHDT and YNNKEL (reference sequence). CDR3 length equals 13 residues.

This chain uses TRBV7-8 with TRBJ2-1; D is possibly TRBD1 (6 bases). The germline V gene encodes CDR1 SGHVS and CDR2 FQNEAQ. This CDR3 contains 15 residues. The ends were cut back, 5 bases at V and 0 bases at J, with 11 bases in the middle. The CDR3 coding sequence is TGTGCCAGCAGCCAGGGGCTAAACTCCTACAATGAGCAGTTCTTC. As protein: CASSQGLNSYNEQFF.

As DNA, the CDR3 is TGTGCCATCAGTGAACAGGGTGATACCGGGGAGCTGTTTTTT. Encoded protein: CAISEQGDTGELFF. The chain is built from TRBV10-3 and TRBJ2-2; a weak D match, TRBD1 (6 bases). Trimming left V 3 bases short and J 5 bases short, with 10 bases between. Germline lookup yields CDR1 ENHRY and CDR2 SYGVKD. The CDR3 contains 14 residues.

Written as DNA, the CDR3 is TGTGCCAGCAGTTTTAGGGGGTTCAATGAGCAGTTCTTC. As protein: CASSFRGFNEQFF. This chain uses TRBV28 with TRBJ2-1; TRBD1 is a possible D gene (6 bases). Trimming took 3 bases from V and 6 from J, leaving 9 bases between them. There are 13 residues in the CDR3. Germline V gene data show CDR1 as MDHEN and CDR2 as SYDVKM.

The rearrangement uses TRBV5-1 and TRBJ1-4; D may be TRBD1 (6 bases). Germline V gene sequence: CDR1 SGHRS, CDR2 YFSETQ. The V end was cut by 0 bases, the J end by 2 bases, with 17 bases between. The CDR3 sequence is 18 residues long. The CDR3 loop is CASSLEPTGRWTNEKLFF. The CDR3 region has the DNA TGCGCCAGCAGCTTGGAACCGACAGGACGGTGGACTAATGAAAAACTGTTTTTT.

This chain joins TRBV11-3 and TRBJ1-1; D is undetermined. V was shortened by 0 bases and J by 2 bases, with 4 bases between the two germline ends. Per the germline V gene, CDR1 is SGHNT and CDR2 is YENEEA. This CDR3 comprises 13 residues. CDR3 sequence (DNA): TGTGCCAGCAGCTTAGACCAAAACACTGAAGCTTTCTTT. Amino acid sequence: CASSLDQNTEAFF. Full variable domain (rest looked up from reference TRBV11-3 and TRBJ1-1): EAGVVQSPRYKIIEKKQPVAFWCNPISGHNTLYWYLQNLGQGPELLIRYENEEAVDDSQLPKDRFSAERLKGVDSTLKIQPAELGDSAVYLCASSLDQNTEAFFGQGTRLTVV.

The chain combines TRBV11-2 with TRBJ1-2; weak D call: TRBD1 (5 bases). The germline CDR1 and CDR2 sequences are SGHAT and FQNNGV. Between the trimmed V and J ends, which lost 5 bases and 3 bases, there was a span of 7 bases. The CDR3 consists of 12 residues. CDR3 protein: CASSLRDYGYTF. DNA of the CDR3: TGTGCCAGCAGCCTCAGGGACTATGGCTACACCTTC.

This sequence joins TRBV9 and TRBJ1-6, with D possibly being TRBD1 (5 bases). V dropped 0 bases and J dropped 16 bases, with 11 bases sitting between them. The CDR3 length is 12 residues. From germline, CDR1 is SGDLS and CDR2 YYNGEE. CDR3 DNA: TGTGCCAGCAGCGTAGCTATTGGGGCTCTCCACTTT. It yields the protein CASSVAIGALHF.

This chain's CDR3 is CASSHGTESSYNEQFF. The CDR3 DNA sequence: TGCGCCAGCAGCCATGGGACAGAGAGCTCCTACAATGAGCAGTTCTTC. The rearrangement links TRBV4-1 to TRBJ2-1, with 7 bases aligning to TRBD1. V shed 3 bases, J shed 0 bases, and the junction held 5 bases outside the gene matches. Germline V CDR1 and CDR2: MGHRA, YSYEKL. This CDR3 region has 16 residues.

The CDR3 region has the DNA TGTGCCAGCAGCGTAGATTTGGGGTACTACGAGCAGTACTTC. Translated, it gives CASSVDLGYYEQYF. This chain connects TRBV9 to TRBJ2-7; the D is unclear. Germline V gives CDR1 SGDLS, CDR2 YYNGEE. With 0 bases removed from V and 3 bases from J, the gap between germline ends came to 10 bases. This CDR3 is built from 14 residues.

V is TRBV7-6 and J is TRBJ1-5, with a tentative D call TRBD1 (5 bases). The V and J ends lost 3 bases and 0 bases respectively, with 27 bases between them. The CDR3 extends over 21 amino acids. Germline-derived CDR1 and CDR2 are SGHVS and FNYEAQ. This CDR3 is CASSFSRDCREPRNSNQPQHF. The CDR3 DNA reads TGTGCCAGCAGCTTTTCTAGGGACTGCCGGGAACCCCGGAATAGCAATCAGCCCCAGCATTTT.

The gene calls are TRBV27 and TRBJ2-7, with a weak D call TRBD1 (6 bases). The germline CDR1 and CDR2 sequences are MNHEY and SMNVEV (reference sequence). V lost 7 bases to trimming and J lost 0 bases, with 10 bases between them. CDR3 length equals 13 residues. CDR3 residues: CASMKQGSYEQYF. The CDR3 coding sequence is TGTGCCAGCATGAAACAGGGCTCCTACGAGCAGTACTTC.

The chain uses TRBV28 and TRBJ1-5, with D perhaps TRBD1 (5 bases). This CDR3 has 14 residues. Trimming pared 7 bases from V and 2 bases from J, leaving 12 bases between. Per germline, CDR1 MDHEN and CDR2 SYDVKM. The CDR3 DNA is TGTGCCAGCAATTGGCGACAGCGCAATCAGCCCCAGCATTTT. Amino acid sequence: CASNWRQRNQPQHF.

This clone was counted once. The chain uses TRBV27 and TRBJ1-2; maybe TRBD1 (6 bases). CDR3 length equals 13 residues. Per germline, CDR1 MNHEY and CDR2 SMNVEV (reference sequence). The V end lost 4 bases, the J end lost 5 bases, and 11 bases lay between the germline ends. In DNA, the CDR3 is TGTGCCAGCAGTTCCGGACAGCGTTATGGCTACACCTTC. It yields the protein CASSSGQRYGYTF.

The V gene is TRBV15, the J gene TRBJ2-3; 8 bases agree with TRBD2. The V segment lost 1 base and the J segment 4 bases; nucleotides outside the gene matches: 13. Germline assignment: CDR1 LNHNV and CDR2 YYDKDF (reference sequence). The CDR3 consists of 18 residues. CDR3 bases: TGTGCCACCAGCAGAGTAGTGAAAGTGGCGGGGGGTGCAGATACGCAGTATTTT. It translates to CATSRVVKVAGGADTQYF.

The chain is built from TRBV5-1 and TRBJ2-5; D is undetermined. Germline lookup yields CDR1 SGHRS and CDR2 YFSETQ. The CDR3 is 14 residues long. V lost 1 base, J lost 5 bases, and 12 bases lay in between. In DNA form, the CDR3 reads TGCGCCAGCAGCTTGCCACCTATGGGGGAGACCCAGTACTTC. Amino acids: CASSLPPMGETQYF.

V is TRBV5-1 and J is TRBJ2-5, with 8 bases aligning to TRBD1. The V segment lost 0 bases and the J segment 8 bases; nucleotides outside the gene matches: 3. Germline V gives CDR1 SGHRS, CDR2 YFSETQ. This CDR3 has 13 amino acids. This chain's CDR3 is CASSLETGATQYF. Here the CDR3 DNA reads TGCGCCAGCAGCTTGGAGACAGGGGCAACCCAGTACTTC.

The chain couples TRBV29-1 to TRBJ1-1; D is uncertain. CDR1 is SQVTM and CDR2 is ANQGSEA in the germline V gene. The CDR3 extends over 13 amino acids. The V end lost 4 bases, the J end lost 6 bases, and 15 bases lay between the germline ends. The CDR3 DNA reads TGCAGCGTTGGGACGGGCGGGCCCGCTGAAGCTTTCTTT. It specifies CSVGTGGPAEAFF.

This clone has a handful of counts. The J gene is TRBJ2-7, the V gene TRBV30, with a possible D match to TRBD2 (5 bases). With 4 bases removed from V and 0 bases from J, the gap between germline ends came to 13 bases. CDR1 and CDR2 from the germline V gene are GTSNPN and SVGIG (reference sequence). CDR3 length: 14 amino acids. CDR3 loop: CAWKVAFASYEQYF. CDR3 nucleotides: TGTGCCTGGAAAGTAGCGTTCGCCTCCTACGAGCAGTACTTC.

The CDR3 DNA follows: TGTGCCAGCAGTGCGGTAATAGAGCAGTTCTTC. Amino acid sequence: CASSAVIEQFF. V gene TRBV2 combines with J gene TRBJ2-1; D is ambiguous. The CDR3 loop spans 11 amino acids. Germline-derived CDR1 and CDR2 are SNHLY and FYNNEI. The V gene lost 4 bases and the J gene lost 10 bases, with 8 bases spanning the gap.

This rearrangement joins TRBV7-8 to TRBJ2-5; the match to TRBD2 covers 9 bases. The CDR3 has 15 residues. The germline V gene encodes CDR1 SGHVS and CDR2 FQNEAQ. Trimming at V came to 2 bases and at J to 5 bases, leaving 6 bases not matched to a gene. The CDR3 sequence is CASSLIGGGAETQYF. The CDR3 DNA reads TGTGCCAGCAGCTTAATAGGCGGGGGGGCTGAGACCCAGTACTTC. The full variable domain, in which reference TRBV7-8 and TRBJ2-5 provide the parts outside the CDR3, is GAGVSQSPRYKVAKRGQDVALRCDPISGHVSLFWYQQALGQGPEFLTYFQNEAQLDKSGLPSDRFFAERPEGSVSTLKIQRTQQEDSAVYLCASSLIGGGAETQYFGPGTRLLVL.

This chain links TRBV6-6 with TRBJ1-2; D uncertain. The germline gives CDR1 MNHNY, CDR2 SVGAGI (reference sequence). This CDR3 spans 13 amino acids. The V gene lost 3 bases and the J gene lost 2 bases, with 7 bases spanning the gap. For the CDR3, the DNA is TGTGCCAGCAGTTATGGAGGGAACTATGGCTACACCTTC. As protein: CASSYGGNYGYTF.

The chain links TRBV2 to TRBJ2-3; the D gene is possibly TRBD1 (5 bases). Trimming removed 6 bases at V and 2 bases at J, with 15 bases between. The CDR3 contains 15 residues. Germline V gene data show CDR1 as SNHLY and CDR2 as FYNNEI. In DNA form, the CDR3 reads TGTGCCAGCAGGAAAACGGACAAGAACACAGATACGCAGTATTTT. Encoded protein: CASRKTDKNTDTQYF.